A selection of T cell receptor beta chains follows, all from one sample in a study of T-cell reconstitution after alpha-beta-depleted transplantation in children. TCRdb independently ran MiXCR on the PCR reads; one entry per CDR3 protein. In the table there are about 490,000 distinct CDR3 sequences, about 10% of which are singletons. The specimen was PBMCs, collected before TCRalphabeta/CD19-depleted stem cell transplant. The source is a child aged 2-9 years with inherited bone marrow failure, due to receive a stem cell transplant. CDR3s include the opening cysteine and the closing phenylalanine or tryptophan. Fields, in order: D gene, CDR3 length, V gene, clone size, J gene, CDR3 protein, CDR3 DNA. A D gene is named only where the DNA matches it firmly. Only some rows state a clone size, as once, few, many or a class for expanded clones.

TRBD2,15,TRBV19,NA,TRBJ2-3,CASTDLAGAADTQYF,TGTGCCAGTACCGATCTAGCGGGAGCTGCAGATACGCAGTATTTT
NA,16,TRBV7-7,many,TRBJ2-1,CASSLDRGSSYNEQFF,TGTGCCAGCAGCTTAGATAGGGGGAGCTCCTACAATGAGCAGTTCTTC
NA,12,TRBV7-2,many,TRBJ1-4,CASSLWGGKLFF,TGTGCCAGCAGCTTATGGGGGGGAAAACTGTTTTTT
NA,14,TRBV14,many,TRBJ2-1,CASSLVGWVNEQFF,TGTGCCAGCAGCCTTGTGGGGTGGGTAAATGAGCAGTTCTTC
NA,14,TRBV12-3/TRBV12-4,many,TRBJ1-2,CASSPGTSPGGYTF,TGTGCCAGCAGTCCCGGGACATCCCCCGGTGGCTACACCTTC
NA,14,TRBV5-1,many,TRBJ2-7,CASSLWQGSNEQYF,TGCGCCAGCAGCTTGTGGCAGGGTTCGAATGAGCAGTACTTC
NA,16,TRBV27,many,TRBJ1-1,CASSLSTDFMNTEAFF,TGTGCCAGCAGTTTATCGACAGACTTCATGAACACTGAAGCTTTCTTT
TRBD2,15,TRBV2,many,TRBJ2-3,CASLLTSGISDTQYF,TGTGCCAGCCTACTGACTAGCGGGATTTCGGATACGCAGTATTTT
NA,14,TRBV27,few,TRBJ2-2,CASSLSYGPGELFF,TGTGCCAGCAGTTTATCCTACGGGCCCGGGGAGCTGTTTTTT
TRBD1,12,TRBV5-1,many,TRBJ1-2,CATGPGGYGYTF,TGCGCCACCGGACCAGGGGGCTATGGCTACACCTTC
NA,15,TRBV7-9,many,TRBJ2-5,CASSRSTGKQETQYF,TGTGCCAGCAGCCGATCGACCGGGAAGCAAGAGACCCAGTACTTC
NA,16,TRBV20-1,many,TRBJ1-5,CSARAFLEGPNQPQHF,TGCAGTGCTAGAGCTTTTCTAGAGGGGCCCAATCAGCCCCAGCATTTT
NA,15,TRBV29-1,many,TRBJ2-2,CSAEGGRGGAGELFF,TGCAGCGCCGAGGGGGGCAGGGGTGGCGCCGGGGAGCTGTTTTTT
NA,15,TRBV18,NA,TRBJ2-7,CASSPKGVGFYEQYF,TGTGCCAGCTCACCCAAAGGGGTTGGATTCTACGAGCAGTACTTC
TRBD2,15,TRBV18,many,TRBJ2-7,CASSPSREGRYEQYF,TGTGCCAGCTCACCATCCCGGGAGGGCCGGTACGAGCAGTACTTC
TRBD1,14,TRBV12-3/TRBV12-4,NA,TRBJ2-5,CASSSGQDGETQYF,TGTGCCAGCAGTTCGGGACAGGATGGGGAGACCCAGTACTTC
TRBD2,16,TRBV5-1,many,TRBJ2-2,CASSFTSGRGFGELFF,TGCGCCAGCAGCTTTACTAGCGGGAGAGGTTTCGGGGAGCTGTTTTTT
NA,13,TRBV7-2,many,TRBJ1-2,CASSLAGSYGYTF,TGCGCCAGCAGCTTAGCAGGGAGCTATGGCTACACCTTC
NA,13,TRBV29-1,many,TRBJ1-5,CSVSNRGNQPQHF,TGCAGCGTTTCCAATAGGGGAAATCAGCCCCAGCATTTT
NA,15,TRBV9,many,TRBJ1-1,CASSVQGHMNTEAFF,TGTGCCAGCAGCGTTCAGGGCCATATGAACACTGAAGCTTTCTTT
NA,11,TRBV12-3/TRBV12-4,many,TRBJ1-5,CASISGQPQHF,TGTGCCAGCATAAGCGGACAGCCCCAGCATTTT
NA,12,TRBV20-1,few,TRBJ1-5,CSRTGTYQPQHF,TGCAGCCGAACAGGGACCTATCAGCCCCAGCATTTT
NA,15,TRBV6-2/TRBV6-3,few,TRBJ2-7,CASNIPGRTTYEQYF,TGTGCCAGCAATATACCGGGACGGACTACCTACGAGCAGTACTTC
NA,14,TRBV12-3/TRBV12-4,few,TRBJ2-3,CASSESGVDPTQYF,TGTGCCAGCAGTGAGAGTGGAGTTGATCCTACGCAGTATTTT
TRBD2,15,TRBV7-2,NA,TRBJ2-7,CASSLYLAGPYEQYF,TGTGCCAGCAGCTTATACCTAGCGGGACCATACGAGCAGTACTTC
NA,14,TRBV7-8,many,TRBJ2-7,CASSLLTIGYEQYF,TGTGCCAGCAGCTTACTGACAATCGGGTACGAGCAGTACTTC
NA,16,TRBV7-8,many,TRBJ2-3,CASISRGGADTDTQYF,TGTGCCAGCATCTCCCGTGGGGGAGCGGACACAGATACGCAGTATTTT
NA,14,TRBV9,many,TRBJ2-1,CASSTGPQHDEQFF,TGTGCCAGCAGCACGGGACCTCAGCACGATGAGCAGTTCTTC
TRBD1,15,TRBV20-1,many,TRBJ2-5,CSAEGDSAYQETQYF,TGCAGTGCTGAGGGGGACAGCGCTTACCAAGAGACCCAGTACTTC
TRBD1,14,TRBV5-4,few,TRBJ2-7,CASSSQGVSYEQYF,TGTGCCAGCAGCTCACAGGGGGTTTCCTACGAGCAGTACTTC
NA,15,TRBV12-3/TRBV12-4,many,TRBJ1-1,CASSFWARGKAEAFF,TGTGCCAGCAGTTTCTGGGCCAGGGGTAAGGCTGAAGCTTTCTTT
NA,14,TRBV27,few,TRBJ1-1,CASSLSGAGLEAFF,TGTGCCAGCAGTTTATCGGGGGCAGGCCTAGAAGCTTTCTTT
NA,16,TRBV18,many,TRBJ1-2,CASSVDRYRINYGYTF,TGTGCCAGCTCAGTCGATAGATACAGAATCAACTATGGCTACACCTTC
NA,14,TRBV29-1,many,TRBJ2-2,CSILKTALTGELFF,TGCAGCATTCTTAAGACTGCTCTCACCGGGGAGCTGTTTTTT
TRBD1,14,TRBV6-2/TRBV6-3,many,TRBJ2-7,CASSRSGQGYEQYF,TGTGCCAGCAGTCGCTCAGGACAGGGTTACGAGCAGTACTTC
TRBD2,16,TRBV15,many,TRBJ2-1,CATGVDGTSGYNEQFF,TGTGCCACCGGCGTGGACGGGACTAGCGGATACAATGAGCAGTTCTTC
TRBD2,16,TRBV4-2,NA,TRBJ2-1,CASSQSSGRSYNEQFF,TGTGCCAGCAGCCAATCTAGCGGGAGGAGCTACAATGAGCAGTTCTTC
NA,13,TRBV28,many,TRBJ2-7,CASSPANPDEQYF,TGTGCCAGCAGTCCGGCGAACCCCGACGAGCAGTACTTC
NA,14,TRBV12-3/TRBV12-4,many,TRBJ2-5,CASSLVGQRETQYF,TGTGCCAGCAGTTTAGTGGGGCAGAGGGAGACCCAGTACTTC
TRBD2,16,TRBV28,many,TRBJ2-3,CASSPGLALSTDTQYF,TGTGCCAGCAGTCCCGGACTAGCGCTTAGCACAGATACGCAGTATTTT
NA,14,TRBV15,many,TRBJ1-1,CATTRAKAHTEAFF,TGTGCCACTACACGGGCCAAGGCCCACACTGAAGCTTTCTTT
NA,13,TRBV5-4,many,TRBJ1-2,CASSLYGTQGYTF,TGTGCCAGCAGCTTGTACGGGACGCAGGGCTACACCTTC